This T cell receptor beta chain came from a study of T cells in narcolepsy. The germline V gene has CDR1 SEHNR and CDR2 FQNEAQ (reference sequence). The CDR3 is 13 amino acids. With 4 bases removed from V and 5 bases from J, the gap between germline ends came to 9 bases. Profiling relied on immunoSEQ multiplex PCR, and the TCRdb table lists in-frame clones only, not all of them. Among over 10,000 clones listed, 70% to 90% were seen once. What was sequenced was CD45RA- memory CD4+ T cells from PBMCs. V and J are TRBV7-9 and TRBJ1-5, with D unclear. The source of this sequence is a human donor with narcolepsy. The CDR3 sequence: CASSYLRDQPQHF. CDR3 DNA sequence: TGTGCCAGCAGCTACCTACGGGATCAGCCCCAGCATTTT.